A single sample gave rise to the 24 T cell receptor beta chains below, sequenced in a study of blood T cell repertoires in COVID-19. TCRdb keeps only in-frame clones here, not all; method: immunoSEQ multiplex PCR. The sample contains some 73,000 clones, approximately 92% of which appear only once. Sequencing was done on a sample of peripheral blood. These receptors came from a human donor in a cohort sampled during active COVID-19.

V is TRBV28 and J is TRBJ2-5; 8 bases are shared with TRBD2. CDR1 and CDR2 from the germline V gene are MDHEN and SYDVKM. There are 16 residues in the CDR3. V trimming: 5 bases; J trimming: 4 bases; junction bases outside the gene matches: 12. This CDR3 reads CASSPFGLAARETQYF. The CDR3 coding sequence is TGTGCCAGCAGTCCCTTCGGACTAGCTGCTAGAGAGACCCAGTACTTC.

V gene TRBV24-1 combines with J gene TRBJ2-2, with 8 bases lining up with TRBD2. V lost 12 bases, J lost 5 bases, and 13 bases stayed unmatched. The CDR3 is 15 amino acids. Germline loops: CDR1 KGHDR, CDR2 SFDVKD. CDR3 amino acids: CASQPSGSGTGELFF. CDR3 DNA sequence: TGTGCCTCGCAACCTAGCGGGTCAGGAACCGGGGAGCTGTTTTTT.

In DNA form, the CDR3 reads TGCGCCAGCAGCCAAGATTCTCTGGCAGGGCGAGAAGCTTTCTTT. It codes for CASSQDSLAGREAFF. This sequence joins TRBV4-3 and TRBJ1-1; D may be TRBD1 (5 bases). The CDR3 contains 15 residues. With 0 bases removed from V and 8 bases from J, the gap between germline ends came to 16 bases. The germline gives CDR1 LGHNA, CDR2 YSLEER.

This clone was counted a few times. The V gene is TRBV10-3, the J gene TRBJ1-2, with 7 bases matching TRBD1. V was clipped by 0 bases and J by 0 bases; unmatched bases: 1. The CDR3 is 15 amino acids. CDR1 is ENHRY, CDR2 SYGVKD, per germline. The CDR3 DNA reads TGTGCCATCAGTGAGTCAGGGGGCTCTAACTATGGCTACACCTTC. Encoded protein: CAISESGGSNYGYTF.

Written as DNA, the CDR3 is TGTGCCAGCAGTTTTCGACTGCAAGAGACCCAGTACTTC. Protein sequence: CASSFRLQETQYF. The chain couples TRBV27 to TRBJ2-5; D gene unclear. Germline V CDR1 and CDR2: MNHEY, SMNVEV (reference sequence). V was cut by 3 bases and J by 2 bases, with 7 bases left in between. CDR3 length: 13 residues.

This chain connects TRBV28 to TRBJ2-3; 7 bases fit TRBD1. V shed 5 bases, J shed 0 bases, and the junction held 2 bases outside the gene matches. This CDR3 has 14 residues. Germline V gives CDR1 MDHEN, CDR2 SYDVKM. CDR3 sequence: CASSPDRSTDTQYF. The DNA for the CDR3 is TGTGCCAGCAGTCCGGACAGGAGCACAGATACGCAGTATTTT.

The V and J genes are TRBV6-5 and TRBJ1-4; no definite D call. The V gene lost 6 bases and the J gene lost 4 bases, with 12 bases spanning the gap. CDR3 length: 14 residues. CDR1 and CDR2 from the germline V gene are MNHEY and SVGAGI. CDR3 sequence (DNA): TGTGCCAGCAGGGGGAGGGTGTTTAATGAAAAACTGTTTTTT. Translated: CASRGRVFNEKLFF.

The chain is built from TRBV18 and TRBJ1-4; D perhaps matches TRBD1 (6 bases). The CDR3 length is 13 residues. V shed 7 bases and J shed 3 bases, with 9 bases lying between them. Germline V lookup: CDR1 KGHSH, CDR2 LQKENI. Written as DNA, the CDR3 is TGTGCCAGCTTACAGGGAGCTAATGAAAAACTGTTTTTT. Encoded protein: CASLQGANEKLFF.

The chain couples TRBV5-4 to TRBJ1-2, with unresolved D. The CDR3 loop spans 16 amino acids. Germline lookup yields CDR1 SGHNT and CDR2 YYREEE (reference sequence). V shed 0 bases and J shed 8 bases, with 20 bases lying between them. The chain's CDR3 is CASSLESQKIIPGYTF. CDR3 bases: TGTGCCAGCAGCTTGGAATCCCAGAAAATTATACCAGGCTACACCTTC.

This sequence joins TRBV7-2 and TRBJ1-5; D possibly corresponds to TRBD1 (5 bases). CDR3 size: 14 residues. Looked up from germline, CDR1 is SGHTA and CDR2 is FQGNSA. Trimming took 4 bases from V and 5 from J, leaving 12 bases between them. The CDR3: CASSSDNTYQPQHF. CDR3 bases: TGTGCCAGCAGCTCGGACAACACGTATCAGCCCCAGCATTTT.

A single count supports this clone. The CDR3 nucleotides are TGTGCCAGCAGTCTTAGACTAGCGGGGGTTGAGCAGTTCTTC. This encodes CASSLRLAGVEQFF. This rearrangement joins TRBV25-1 to TRBJ2-1, with 12 bases identical to TRBD2. The CDR3 runs to 14 residues. The V and J ends lost 5 bases and 9 bases, in that order; junction bases with no gene match: 5. Germline CDR1 reads MGHDK; CDR2 reads SYGVNS.

The rearrangement links TRBV10-3 to TRBJ2-1, with 14 bases aligning to TRBD2. Germline V CDR1 and CDR2: ENHRY, SYGVKD. Germline trimming cut 7 bases from V and 0 bases from J; bases unmatched to any gene: 5. This CDR3 is built from 17 residues. This CDR3 is CAITRTSGGSSYNEQFF. CDR3 nucleotides: TGTGCCATCACAAGGACTAGCGGGGGGAGCTCCTACAATGAGCAGTTCTTC.

The gene calls are TRBV25-1 and TRBJ2-2; 7 bases map to TRBD1. The CDR3 loop spans 16 amino acids. Unmatched junction bases numbered 10, after V lost 7 bases and J lost 2 bases. Germline values: CDR1 MGHDK, CDR2 SYGVNS. This chain's CDR3 is CASTSRQGVNTGELFF. The CDR3 nucleotides read TGTGCCAGCACATCGAGACAGGGCGTTAACACCGGGGAGCTGTTTTTT.

This clone was seen a single time. DNA for the CDR3: TGTGCCAGCTCACCACTGCCCCCCGAGACAGGGGTCAGAGATACGCAGTATTTT. Translation gives CASSPLPPETGVRDTQYF. V gene TRBV18 combines with J gene TRBJ2-3; 8 bases fit TRBD1. V lost 1 base, J lost 5 bases, and 14 bases stayed unmatched. The CDR3 sequence is 18 residues long. Germline V gene sequence: CDR1 KGHSH, CDR2 LQKENI.

This clone was detected once. This chain links TRBV6-5 with TRBJ2-1; 7 nucleotides agree with TRBD2. Germline V gene data show CDR1 as MNHEY and CDR2 as SVGAGI. The length of the CDR3 is 11 residues. V gave up 6 bases and J gave up 10 bases; unmatched junction bases: 3. The CDR3 sequence: CASRRDYEQFF. As DNA, the CDR3 is TGTGCCAGCAGGCGGGACTACGAGCAGTTCTTC.

The chain uses TRBV18 and TRBJ1-3, with D perhaps TRBD1 (6 bases). Germline V gene data show CDR1 as KGHSH and CDR2 as LQKENI. Deletions cut 1 base from V and 0 bases from J, with 22 bases between. This CDR3 region has 20 residues. The CDR3 sequence: CASSPLSDRPSLSSGNTIYF. CDR3 DNA: TGTGCCAGCTCACCACTATCGGACAGACCTTCTTTATCCTCTGGAAACACCATATATTTT.

This clone occurred a few times. The rearrangement links TRBV11-3 to TRBJ1-1; D perhaps matches TRBD1 (6 bases). The CDR3 sequence is 13 residues long. Germline V lookup: CDR1 SGHNT, CDR2 YENEEA. V was clipped by 3 bases and J by 3 bases, with 8 bases between them. Written as DNA, the CDR3 is TGTGCCAGCAGCTTGAACAGGGACACTGAAGCTTTCTTT. This codes for CASSLNRDTEAFF.

This CDR3 is CATGNSWEETQYF. The CDR3 nucleotides are TGTGCCACCGGAAATTCTTGGGAGGAGACCCAGTACTTC. The rearrangement links TRBV24-1 to TRBJ2-5, with D possibly matching TRBD2 (5 bases). The CDR3 contains 13 residues. CDR1 is KGHDR and CDR2 is SFDVKD in the germline V gene. V lost 9 bases to trimming and J lost 5 bases, with 15 bases between them.

This sequence joins TRBV30 and TRBJ1-5; weak D call: TRBD1 (6 bases). In germline, CDR1 is GTSNPN, CDR2 SVGIG (reference sequence). With 3 bases removed from V and 4 bases from J, the gap between germline ends came to 10 bases. This CDR3 spans 13 amino acids. The CDR3 loop reads CAWSPQGNQPQHF. Here the CDR3 DNA reads TGTGCCTGGAGCCCCCAGGGGAATCAGCCCCAGCATTTT.

For the CDR3, the DNA is TGTGCCAGCAGGGGACTAGCGGGGGCCACAGATACGCAGTATTTT. As protein: CASRGLAGATDTQYF. The chain recombines TRBV13 with TRBJ2-3, with 14 bases matching TRBD2. The J segment lost 2 bases and the V segment lost 6 bases, leaving 1 base of the junction unmatched. The CDR3 has 15 residues. The germline V gene encodes CDR1 PRHDT and CDR2 FYEKMQ (reference sequence).

This clone was detected only once. J is TRBJ1-6 and V is TRBV2, with D possibly matching TRBD1 (6 bases). The CDR3 length is 16 residues. Germline values: CDR1 SNHLY, CDR2 FYNNEI. V was shortened by 5 bases and J by 6 bases, with 17 bases between the two germline ends. The CDR3 bases are TGTGCCAGCAGTCAAAGACAGGCTGGATTTAATTCACCCCTCCACTTT. Translated, it gives CASSQRQAGFNSPLHF.

The chain links TRBV30 to TRBJ1-2; a weak D match, TRBD1 (5 bases). V was shortened by 1 base and J by 3 bases, with 9 bases between the two germline ends. Germline values: CDR1 GTSNPN, CDR2 SVGIG (reference sequence). There are 13 residues in the CDR3. In DNA form, the CDR3 reads TGTGCCTGGAGTGAAAGACAGTACTATGGCTACACCTTC. Protein product: CAWSERQYYGYTF. Full variable domain (outside the CDR3, taken from reference TRBV30 and TRBJ1-2): SQTIHQWPATLVQPVGSPLSLECTVEGTSNPNLYWYRQAAGRGLQLLFYSVGIGQISSEVPQNLSASRPQDRQFILSSKKLLLSDSGFYLCAWSERQYYGYTFGSGTRLTVV.

The chain is built from TRBV7-9 and TRBJ1-1; TRBD1 matches at 8 bases. This CDR3 is 18 amino acids long. The trim removed 1 base at V and 1 base at J, leaving 11 bases unmatched. The germline V gene encodes CDR1 SEHNR and CDR2 FQNEAQ (reference sequence). The CDR3 nucleotides are TGTGCCAGCAGCTTAGATAGGACAGGGACGAGGAAGAACACTGAAGCTTTCTTT. Amino acids: CASSLDRTGTRKNTEAFF.

The V gene is TRBV3-1 (or the pseudogene TRBV3-2), the J gene TRBJ2-7; D is possibly TRBD2 (5 bases). CDR1 and CDR2 from the germline V gene are LGHDT and YNNKEL (reference sequence). Trimming removed 4 bases from V and 0 bases from J, with 10 bases in between. The CDR3 is 14 residues long. The CDR3 nucleotides are TGTGCCAGCAGCCGGGAGTTAAGCTCCTACGAGCAGTACTTC. Its protein is CASSRELSSYEQYF.